This TCR beta chain was sequenced in a study of T-cell memory formation after mild COVID-19. With V trimmed by 7 bases and J by 5 bases, 9 bases remained unmatched. Per germline, CDR1 ENHRY and CDR2 SYGVKD. The CDR3 extends over 14 amino acids. This clonotype was seen only a few times. The antigen is not known. TCRdb passed the 5' RACE reads through MiXCR, listing each CDR3 protein once. The sample contains 110,000 to 150,000 distinct CDR3 sequences, around 15% of which appear only once. Whole-study findings and limits: Later expanders leaned CD4+, whereas day 15 to 85 contracting clones were balanced CD4/CD8. The finding that pre-infection memory included some responding clones suggested that cross-reactive memory joined. Of the contracting clones, CD4+ ones lay mainly in CM and EM, and CD8+ ones in EMRA.

The TCR was taken from an adult woman who had mild COVID-19 (a few samples of this study predate the infection). Cell type and time point are not known. The specimen was PBMCs or a T cell subset sorted from them (not recorded which). The V gene is TRBV10-3, the J gene TRBJ2-7; TRBD1 matches 9 bases. The CDR3, as DNA: TGTGCCATCACCCGAACAGGGGGCGCGGACGAGCAGTACTTC. Protein sequence: CAITRTGGADEQYF.